This entry concerns a single T cell receptor (beta chain). CDR1 is MNHNS and CDR2 is SASEGT in the germline V gene. V trimming: 2 bases; J trimming: 0 bases; junction bases outside the gene matches: 6. CDR3 length equals 19 residues. These data belong to a study of blood T cell repertoires in COVID-19. Study context: The United States, Italy and Spain were the sources of the acute and convalescent COVID-19 samples. Sample material is recorded as cDNA or gDNA derived from T cells, B-cell-depleted T cells, or PBMCs.

The authors' processing: Amplification from reference gene primers served as the basis for estimated nucleated cell counts. The data were produced by immunoSEQ multiplex PCR, yet TCRdb's version contains in-frame clones alone and is incomplete. V, J and clone size are those of that table, while D and trimming were read from the DNA. The sample carries about 88,000 clones, 90% recorded once. The rearrangement uses TRBV6-1 and TRBJ2-6; 11 bases agree with TRBD1. The clonotype was recovered from a man aged 55 to 70 with acute or convalescent COVID-19. Sequenced material: peripheral blood. CDR3 bases: TGTGCCAGCAGTGAATTAGGGACAGGGGGAAGCTCTGGGGCCAACGTCCTGACTTTC. This codes for CASSELGTGGSSGANVLTF.